These 5 T cell receptor beta chains were all obtained from the same sample, sequenced in a study of beta chain features in type 1 diabetes. The study's findings and limits: A moderate, significant TCRB CDR3 shortening appeared in type 1 diabetes across four CD4+ subsets.

Sequenced material consisted of expressed TCRB transcripts (all of the isolated RNA was reverse transcribed). Some clones are missing from TCRdb's copy, which holds only in-frame ones; the method was immunoSEQ multiplex PCR. In the table there are 400,000 or so clones, 10% to 15% of which are singletons. These receptors' antigens are unknown. Source material: naive CD4+ T cells from blood. The receptors shown here come from a woman aged 18-29 years with type 1 diabetes.

V usage is TRBV7-8 and J usage is TRBJ1-2; tentative D call: TRBD1 (6 bases). Deletions cut 5 bases from V and 4 bases from J, with 11 bases between. Germline V gene sequence: CDR1 SGHVS, CDR2 FQNEAQ. The CDR3 sequence is 13 residues long. CDR3 residues: CASSLGQTYGYTF. The DNA for the CDR3 is TGTGCCAGCAGCCTCGGACAGACCTATGGCTACACCTTC.

The chain combines TRBV18 with TRBJ1-1; 7 bases line up with TRBD1. Trimming at V came to 2 bases and at J to 0 bases, leaving 6 bases not matched to a gene. The CDR3 runs to 16 residues. The germline V gene encodes CDR1 KGHSH and CDR2 LQKENI. The CDR3 DNA sequence: TGTGCCAGCTCACCAGCGGGACAGATCATGAACACTGAAGCTTTCTTT. This encodes CASSPAGQIMNTEAFF.

The genes are TRBV5-1 and TRBJ1-5; 7 bases line up with TRBD1. After removal of 4 bases from V and 0 bases from J, the junction contained 4 bases not matched to a gene. Germline V gene lookup returns CDR1 SGHRS and CDR2 YFSETQ. This CDR3 spans 15 amino acids. CDR3 coding DNA: TGCGCCAGCAGCCCGGGACAGACTAGCAATCAGCCCCAGCATTTT. This encodes CASSPGQTSNQPQHF.

The sample holds a few counts of this clone. The V gene is TRBV11-2, the J gene TRBJ2-4; a possible D gene is TRBD1 (6 bases). The CDR3 has 13 residues. Trimming shortened V by 6 bases and J by 8 bases, and 14 bases separated the two germline ends. The germline V gene encodes CDR1 SGHAT and CDR2 FQNNGV. The CDR3 DNA sequence: TGTGCCAGCAGTTTCGACAGGTCCGACATTCAGTACTTC. Residues: CASSFDRSDIQYF.

This clone was found a few times. Here the CDR3 reads CASSQPPGGWTGELFF. In DNA form, the CDR3 reads TGCGCCAGCAGCCAGCCCCCAGGGGGGTGGACCGGGGAGCTGTTTTTT. The rearrangement joins TRBV4-3 to TRBJ2-2; possible D gene TRBD1, 7 bases. The V end was cut by 3 bases, the J end by 5 bases, with 16 bases between. The length of the CDR3 is 16 residues. The germline gives CDR1 LGHNA, CDR2 YSLEER.